Below are 9 T cell receptor beta chains sequenced from a single sample in a study of T cell repertoires in cytomegalovirus infection. Which antigens these TCRs recognize remains unknown. TCRdb ran MiXCR on the reads and lists one entry per CDR3 protein. The table shows about 60,000 distinct CDR3 sequences, with roughly a third occurring only once. The specimen was PBMCs, sequenced either directly or after in vitro stimulation (not recorded which). These receptors all come from a human donor in good health (CMV status not recorded). Some clones in this sample may be carry-over from other donors' samples.

This clonotype was seen a few times. The chain couples TRBV20-1 to TRBJ1-6; a weak D match, TRBD1 (5 bases). Trimming took 6 bases from V and 0 from J, leaving 12 bases between them. CDR1 DFQATT and CDR2 SNEGSKA come from the germline V gene (reference sequence). The CDR3 is 15 residues long. The CDR3 DNA reads as TGCAGTGCCCTGGGACCGAGCTCCTATAATTCACCCCTCCACTTT. It is translated as CSALGPSSYNSPLHF.

The table lists this clonotype with a few counts. This chain connects TRBV18 to TRBJ1-2; D not certain. Germline CDR1 reads KGHSH; CDR2 reads LQKENI. Trimming removed 6 bases at V and 2 bases at J, with 7 bases between. The CDR3 is made up of 12 amino acids. The CDR3 DNA follows: TGTGCCAGCTCTGAGACCAACTATGGCTACACCTTC. This translates into CASSETNYGYTF.

The gene calls are TRBV10-3 and TRBJ2-1; tentatively, D is TRBD2 (6 bases). Per germline, CDR1 ENHRY and CDR2 SYGVKD. This CDR3 is 14 amino acids long. The ends were cut back, 4 bases at V and 5 bases at J, with 12 bases in the middle. The CDR3 DNA reads as TGTGCCATCAGTGGCGGGATATCCCACAATGAGCAGTTCTTC. Translated, it gives CAISGGISHNEQFF.

The V gene is TRBV28, the J gene TRBJ1-1; D unresolved. Per germline, CDR1 MDHEN and CDR2 SYDVKM. The V end was cut by 7 bases, the J end by 4 bases, with 22 bases between. The CDR3 runs to 16 residues. As DNA, the CDR3 is TGTGCCAGCACCCTCCCGTTCGGGGTTATGGGCACTGAAGCTTTCTTT. Translated: CASTLPFGVMGTEAFF.

This clonotype was detected a few times. This chain uses TRBV20-1 with TRBJ2-6, with D tentatively TRBD1 (6 bases). Germline lookup yields CDR1 DFQATT and CDR2 SNEGSKA (reference sequence). CDR3 length: 14 amino acids. The germline V and J ends were trimmed by 3 bases and 2 bases, with 8 bases remaining between them. CDR3 DNA sequence: TGCAGTGCTAGTGACAGGACTGGGGCCAACGTCCTGACTTTC. This sequence encodes CSASDRTGANVLTF.

Regarding this clonotype: At one end the junction does not follow the germline gene, possibly because of a read error. The chain carries TRBV7-9 and TRBJ1-2, with TRBD1 matching over 7 bases. Per germline, CDR1 SEHNR and CDR2 FQNEAQ (reference sequence). The CDR3 has 14 amino acids. The CDR3 nucleotides read TGTGCCAGCAGCCCCGGGACAGAAGTCTATCGCTACACCTTC. Translating it yields CASSPGTEVYRYTF.

This chain links TRBV6-1 with TRBJ2-3, with a weak D call TRBD1 (5 bases). Per germline, CDR1 MNHNS and CDR2 SASEGT. The CDR3 contains 16 residues. V was shortened by 2 bases and J by 4 bases, with 16 bases between the two germline ends. The DNA of the CDR3 is TGTGCCAGCAGTGAATTTAGGGGCCAGTGGGCAGATACGCAGTATTTT. It yields the protein CASSEFRGQWADTQYF.

This clonotype was counted between two and nine times. This chain links TRBV29-1 with TRBJ2-7; D possibly matches TRBD1 or TRBD2 (5 bases each). The germline gives CDR1 SQVTM, CDR2 ANQGSEA. Between the trimmed V and J ends, which lost 6 bases and 3 bases, there was a span of 12 bases. The CDR3 runs to 12 residues. The CDR3 DNA sequence: TGCAGCGTCGAGGTGGGGGTCTACGAGCAGTACTTC. Amino acids: CSVEVGVYEQYF.

This chain links TRBV6-2 or TRBV6-3 with TRBJ2-7; tentatively, D is TRBD1 (6 bases). V was cut by 2 bases and J by 2 bases, with 13 bases left in between. CDR3 size: 15 residues. The germline V gene encodes CDR1 MNHEY and CDR2 SVGEGT. The CDR3 DNA reads as TGTGCCAGCAGTTACAGTATTAGGACAGCCTACGAGCAGTACTTC. Translating gives CASSYSIRTAYEQYF.